These 11 T cell receptor beta chains came from one sample sequenced in a study of CXCR3-negative and CXCR3-positive naive CD8 T cells. Libraries were UMI-labeled 5' RACE TRB cDNA. With the 5' RACE reads reprocessed, TCRdb shows one record per CDR3 protein and no DNA. This sample's table reports about 40,000 distinct CDR3 sequences. The sequenced sample was memory CD8+ T cells from blood. All receptors derive from a human donor in good health. Some clones in this sample may be carry-over from other donors' samples.

The rearrangement joins TRBV2 to TRBJ1-1; TCRdb's D gene call, TRBD1, goes unchecked for lack of DNA. The CDR3 is 15 amino acids. CDR1 and CDR2 from the germline V gene are SNHLY and FYNNEI. CDR3 in amino acids: CASSDLTRVRAEAFF.

The rearrangement uses TRBV29-1 and TRBJ1-2; as DNA is missing, the TRBD1 call by TCRdb cannot be tested. CDR3 length: 15 residues. CDR1 SQVTM and CDR2 ANQGSEA come from the germline V gene. CDR3 amino acids: CSVEDLGGRSYGYTF.

This chain connects TRBV27 to TRBJ1-4; TCRdb designates TRBD1, a call that cannot be tested without DNA. The CDR3 contains 13 residues. CDR1 and CDR2 from the germline V gene are MNHEY and SMNVEV (reference sequence). This chain's CDR3 is CASSWGGFEKLFF.

The chain links TRBV7-8 to TRBJ2-3. Germline values: CDR1 SGHVS, CDR2 FQNEAQ. The CDR3 extends over 15 amino acids. This CDR3 reads CASSLLATGTDTQYF.

The V and J genes are TRBV14 and TRBJ2-4; with no DNA, the TCRdb D assignment of TRBD1 cannot be verified. The CDR3 consists of 13 residues. The germline V gene encodes CDR1 SGHDN and CDR2 FVKESK. CDR3 protein: CASSQQTYGPQYF. The full variable domain, completed using reference TRBV14 and TRBJ2-4, is EAGVTQFPSHSVIEKGQTVTLRCDPISGHDNLYWYRRVMGKEIKFLLHFVKESKQDESGMPNNRFLAERTGGTYSTLKVQPAELEDSGVYFCASSQQTYGPQYFGAGTRLSVL.

This clonotype registers medium-sized by frequency. V gene TRBV20-1 combines with J gene TRBJ2-5; TCRdb outputs TRBD1, but without DNA this stays unchecked. This CDR3 has 15 residues. The V gene's germline CDR1 is DFQATT and CDR2 SNEGSKA (reference sequence). This chain's CDR3 is CSARDTGVFRETQYF.

V and J are TRBV29-1 and TRBJ1-1. CDR3 length equals 11 residues. Germline assignment: CDR1 SQVTM and CDR2 ANQGSEA. CDR3: CSFCLNTEAFF.

This chain links TRBV11-2 with TRBJ2-7; as DNA is missing, the TRBD1 call by TCRdb cannot be tested. The germline gives CDR1 SGHAT, CDR2 FQNNGV. The CDR3 runs 14 residues. The CDR3 loop reads CASSLGGLSYEQYF.

The rearrangement joins TRBV28 to TRBJ2-5; the D call of TRBD1 rests on TCRdb alone, since no DNA is present to check it. The germline V gene has CDR1 MDHEN and CDR2 SYDVKM. This CDR3 comprises 14 residues. CDR3 sequence: CASVPGTGVETQYF.

The CDR3 is CASTGQSTDTQYF. The chain uses TRBV19 and TRBJ2-3. The germline CDR1 and CDR2 sequences are LNHDA and SQIVND (reference sequence). CDR3 length equals 13 residues.

The chain combines TRBV6-2 or TRBV6-3 with TRBJ1-1; the TRBD1 assignment by TCRdb is unverifiable without DNA. Germline CDR1 reads MNHEY; CDR2 reads SVGEGT. The CDR3 is 13 amino acids. CDR3 in amino acids: CASSYLWTVEAFF.